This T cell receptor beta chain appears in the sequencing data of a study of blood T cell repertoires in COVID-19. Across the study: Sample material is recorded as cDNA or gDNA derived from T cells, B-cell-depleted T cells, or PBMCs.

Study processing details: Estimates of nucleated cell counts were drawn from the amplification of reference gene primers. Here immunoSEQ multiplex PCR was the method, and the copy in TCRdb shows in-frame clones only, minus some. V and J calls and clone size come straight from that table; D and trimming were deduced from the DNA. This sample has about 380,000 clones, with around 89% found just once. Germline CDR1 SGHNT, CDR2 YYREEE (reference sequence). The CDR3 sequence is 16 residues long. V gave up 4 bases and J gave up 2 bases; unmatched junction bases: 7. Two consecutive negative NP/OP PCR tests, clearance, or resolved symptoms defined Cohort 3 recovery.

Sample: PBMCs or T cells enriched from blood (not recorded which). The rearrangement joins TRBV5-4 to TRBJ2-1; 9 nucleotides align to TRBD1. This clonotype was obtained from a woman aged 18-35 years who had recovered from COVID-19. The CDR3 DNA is TGTGCCAGCAGCGATCCGACAGGGGGGACCTACAATGAGCAGTTCTTC. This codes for CASSDPTGGTYNEQFF.